The sequence of this TCR beta chain was determined in a study of blood T cell repertoires in COVID-19. The wider study: There were acute and convalescent COVID-19 samples, and they came from the United States, Italy and Spain. PBMCs, B-cell-depleted T cells, or T cells were the source of the cDNA or gDNA that made up the material.

In the authors' workflow: Counts of nucleated cells, estimated from reference gene primer amplification, were obtained. Here immunoSEQ multiplex PCR was the method, and the copy in TCRdb shows in-frame clones only, minus some. From that table come the V and J calls and clone size; the DNA was used to work out D and trimming. The profile shows about 140,000 clones, 60% to 85% of them singletons. The TCR originated in a man between 45 and 60 years old with acute or convalescent COVID-19. The specimen sequenced was peripheral blood.

CDR3 protein: CATSDLQQGESYGYTF. For the CDR3, the DNA is TGTGCCACCAGTGATTTGCAACAGGGTGAGTCATATGGCTACACCTTC. The J gene is TRBJ1-2, the V gene TRBV24-1; the D gene is possibly TRBD1 (6 bases). CDR1 is KGHDR and CDR2 is SFDVKD in the germline V gene. V gave up 0 bases and J gave up 5 bases, with 15 bases separating them. This CDR3 is 16 amino acids long.